This T cell receptor beta chain is from a study of blood T cells in healthy people across ages (dated by TCRdb to the mid-2010s). For context, the study as a whole: In model experiments, roughly one uniquely barcoded TCR beta cDNA molecule per two T cells was captured by template switching. The study measured age-related changes in TCR beta repertoire diversity using deep sequencing normalized with unique cDNA molecular identifiers. Donors were grouped into four age groups: young (average 16 years), middle-aged (39), aged (around 66) and long-lived (approximately 81). To avoid experimental bias, donors of different ages were randomly spread across the sequencing lanes. The study analyzed two additional independent replicas of 1 million unique cDNA reads from the same blood draw for two donors, one aged 18 to 30 and one aged 80 or older. Results the study describes overall, beyond this receptor: A strong correlation was found between observed TCR beta diversity and the percentage of naive T cells measured by flow cytometry. Estimates of total diversity from one million sequenced T cells were regarded as lower bounds and underestimates. Since profiling was done on bulk unsorted PBMCs, naive and antigen-experienced compartments could not be conclusively compared. Observed TCR beta diversity per million T cells fell roughly linearly with age, and a significant reduction was already apparent by age roughly 41. Compared with the aged group, the long-lived group had more naive CD4+ T cells, fewer expanded clones and increased TCR diversity, suggesting age selection. Donor CMV infection status was unknown, potentially confounding age-related changes in expanded clonotypes.

The donors were under 40 Caucasian individuals from Russia, aged roughly 6 to 100 years, who were systemically healthy. Ten milliliters of peripheral blood were drawn from each donor into EDTA-treated Vacutainer tubes. Ficoll-Paque density-gradient centrifugation was used to isolate PBMCs, with at least 6.5 million per sample. Total RNA, at least 6 micrograms per sample, was extracted from PBMCs with Trizol reagent. The percentages of naive CD45RAhigh/CD27high T cells were determined by flow cytometry on a PBMC aliquot from every donor. Library construction relied on 5' RACE. Sequencing was carried out with an Illumina HiSeq 2500. The second PCR ran for about 6 to 11 cycles and used a J-beta primer mix along with a sample-barcoded 5' primer. Each TCR beta cDNA molecule received a unique molecular identifier from a template-switch 5' adaptor carrying 12 random nucleotides. At least 3 million CDR3-containing paired-end reads were obtained from each sample. The Mint cDNA synthesis kit, primed by a TRBC-specific oligonucleotide, was used to synthesize first-strand cDNA from all RNA. All cDNA was treated with uracil-DNA glycosylase and then went through a first 18-cycle PCR with the universal primers M1SS and BC2_uni_R. For the original study's pipeline: For normalization, 1 million high-quality reads, each with a distinct molecular identifier, were randomly selected from each sample. Reads sharing molecular identifiers were discarded rather than binned into consensus sequences. MiTCR, run with a Q25 quality threshold and the strictest error-elimination algorithm, handled CDR3 identification, clonotype clustering and error correction. Lower-bound total TCR beta diversity was estimated with a nonparametric unseen species model using Euler transformation. The public reads were reanalyzed by TCRdb: fastp trimming at Q25, MiXCR alignment, in-frame beta chains only. Each entry merges the rows of one CDR3 protein and shows their most common DNA and genes. These V and J calls rely on TCRdb rather than the paper's analysis. This sample comprises around 1.5 million distinct CDR3 sequences, approximately 32% of them detected only once. The ten largest clones capture 10% to 12% of the sample.

Turning to this clonotype: The antigen it binds to is not known. Base qualities were left out, and no much larger clone turns up one base away.

Cut back by 5 bases and 4 bases, the V and J ends lie 17 bases apart. CDR3 length: 15 amino acids, cysteine to phenylalanine. The read is trimmed to its CDR3 DNA, 45 bases read in frame from base 1. CDR1 and CDR2 are read off the germline V gene (reference sequence) as SEHNR and FQNEAQ. This receptor was identified in a woman aged 30 to 39 in good health. The chain couples TRBV7-9 to TRBJ2-5; perhaps TRBD2 is the D gene, with 6 bases matching. Sequencing input: blood. The CDR3 region reads CASSPRDFHPETQYF. The DNA sequence is as follows: TGTGCCAGCAGCCCTCGGGACTTCCATCCAGAGACCCAGTACTTC.